Listed below are T cell receptor beta chains from one sample, sequenced in a study of T cell repertoires in cytomegalovirus infection. No antigen has been identified for these receptors. In TCRdb, the reads were re-called with MiXCR into one record per CDR3 protein. The profile shows some 120,000 distinct CDR3 sequences, roughly 9.1% of them singletons. The specimen sequenced was PBMCs, sequenced either directly or after in vitro stimulation (not recorded which). The source is a human donor in good health (CMV status not recorded). Some clones in this sample may be carry-over from other donors' samples. Each CDR3 is given with its conserved first and last residue. A D gene is named only where the DNA matches it firmly. Where a row states a size, it is once, few, many or the class of an expanded clone; other rows omit it.

J: TRBJ2-7; size: -; V: TRBV7-9; D: -; DNA: TGTGCCAGCAGCTACGCGGGGCTGGGCGAGCAGTACTTC; CDR3: CASSYAGLGEQYF
J: TRBJ2-3; size: many; V: TRBV7-9; D: -; DNA: TGTGCCAGCAGCCCCCCGAGTGGCACCCTTGACACAGATACGCAGTATTTT; CDR3: CASSPPSGTLDTDTQYF
J: TRBJ2-2; size: many; V: TRBV12-3/TRBV12-4; D: -; DNA: TGTGCCAGCAGTTTAGCGGGGCGTAGGGCCGGGGAGCTGTTTTTT; CDR3: CASSLAGRRAGELFF
J: TRBJ2-3; size: many; V: TRBV7-2; D: TRBD2; DNA: TGTGCCAGCAGCCAAGGACTAGTCCGGGATACGCAGTATTTT; CDR3: CASSQGLVRDTQYF
J: TRBJ1-1; size: few; V: TRBV6-2/TRBV6-3; D: -; DNA: TGTGCCAGCAGTTACCCCCCGGGATACGGGGCTGAAGCTTTCTTT; CDR3: CASSYPPGYGAEAFF
J: TRBJ1-2; size: few; V: TRBV28; D: -; DNA: TGTGCCAGCAGTTTACCGCACGAGGGGCGAAACTATGGCTACACCTTC; CDR3: CASSLPHEGRNYGYTF
J: TRBJ1-3; size: -; V: TRBV28; D: -; DNA: TGTGCCAGCAGTTTAGTGCAGGCCTCCACTGGAAACACCATATATTTT; CDR3: CASSLVQASTGNTIYF
J: TRBJ2-5; size: many; V: TRBV7-8; D: -; DNA: TGTGCCAGCAGACTCGATTCTAGTTTTGGGACCCAGTACTTC; CDR3: CASRLDSSFGTQYF
J: TRBJ1-1; size: few; V: TRBV7-2; D: -; DNA: TGTGCCAGCAGGGAAACAGGGCTTGGTCAAGCTTTCTTT; CDR3: CASRETGLGQAFF
J: TRBJ1-1; size: many; V: TRBV7-9; D: -; DNA: TGTGCCAGCAGCTTATCAGCGAACACTGAAGCTTTCTTT; CDR3: CASSLSANTEAFF
J: TRBJ2-1; size: many; V: TRBV7-2; D: -; DNA: TGTGCCAGCAGCTTAGGATCCTACAATGAGCAGTTCTTC; CDR3: CASSLGSYNEQFF
J: TRBJ2-5; size: few; V: TRBV5-1; D: -; DNA: TGCGCCAGCAGCGAACAGGGAATATTCGAGACCCAGTACTTC; CDR3: CASSEQGIFETQYF
J: TRBJ1-3; size: many; V: TRBV7-9; D: -; DNA: TGTGCCAGCAGCCGAACGGGACATAACTTTGATGGCTCTGGAAACACCATATATTTT; CDR3: CASSRTGHNFDGSGNTIYF
J: TRBJ1-4; size: few; V: TRBV10-2; D: -; DNA: TGCGCCAGCAGTATACAGGCGACTGAAAAACTGTTTTTT; CDR3: CASSIQATEKLFF
J: TRBJ2-2; size: many; V: TRBV2; D: -; DNA: TGTGCCAGCAGTGAAACCCAGATATTGAACACCGGGGAGCTGTTTTTT; CDR3: CASSETQILNTGELFF
J: TRBJ2-1; size: -; V: TRBV6-2/TRBV6-3; D: TRBD2; DNA: TGTGCCAGCAGTTACTTGGCCGGGACTAGCGGGACGAATGAGCAGTTCTTC; CDR3: CASSYLAGTSGTNEQFF
J: TRBJ1-2; size: many; V: TRBV10-3; D: -; DNA: TGTGCCATCAGTGATCCTCCGAGTACCTATGGCTACACCTTC; CDR3: CAISDPPSTYGYTF
J: TRBJ2-2; size: few; V: TRBV7-9; D: TRBD2; DNA: TGTGCCAGCCATAGAGGGACTAGCGATTCCGGGGAGCTGTTTTTT; CDR3: CASHRGTSDSGELFF
J: TRBJ2-1; size: many; V: TRBV11-1; D: TRBD2; DNA: TGTGCCAGCAGCCCAAGAGGGGAGGGCTCCTACAATGAGCAGTTCTTC; CDR3: CASSPRGEGSYNEQFF
J: TRBJ2-4; size: -; V: TRBV4-1; D: TRBD2; DNA: TGCGCCAGCAGCCACCGATTTAGCGGGGATTTTGCCCTAGCCAAAAACATTCAGTACTTC; CDR3: CASSHRFSGDFALAKNIQYF
J: TRBJ2-7; size: many; V: TRBV7-6; D: -; DNA: TGTGCCAGCAGCTTACAGGTTTCCTACGAGCAGTACTTC; CDR3: CASSLQVSYEQYF
J: TRBJ2-5; size: many; V: TRBV7-2; D: -; DNA: TGTGCCAGCAGCTTACCTCCGTACCAAGAGACCCAGTACTTC; CDR3: CASSLPPYQETQYF
J: TRBJ2-2; size: many; V: TRBV6-2/TRBV6-3; D: -; DNA: TGTGCCAGCAGTTACTTTTGGGCTACCGGGGAGCTGTTTTTT; CDR3: CASSYFWATGELFF
J: TRBJ2-2; size: -; V: TRBV7-2; D: -; DNA: TGTGCCAGCAGCTTCGGCTCATGGGAAGGCGGGGAGCTGCTTTTT; CDR3: CASSFGSWEGGELLF
J: TRBJ2-7; size: -; V: TRBV28; D: -; DNA: TGTGCCAGCAGTTCCCCGGCGGCAGGAAACCCCGAGCAGTACTTC; CDR3: CASSSPAAGNPEQYF
J: TRBJ1-2; size: once; V: TRBV27; D: -; DNA: TGTGCCAGCAGTTTCAGACGGGGGAATGGCTACACCTTC; CDR3: CASSFRRGNGYTF
J: TRBJ1-5; size: many; V: TRBV7-9; D: -; DNA: TGTGCCAGCAGCTTTGACGGGGATCAGCCCCAGCATTTT; CDR3: CASSFDGDQPQHF
J: TRBJ1-5; size: few; V: TRBV4-3; D: -; DNA: TGCGCCAGCAGCCCCGGGGGTTATAGCAATCAGCCCCAGCATTTT; CDR3: CASSPGGYSNQPQHF
J: TRBJ2-5; size: few; V: TRBV10-3; D: TRBD1; DNA: TGTGCCATCAGTGAGCCCGGGACAGGGCTGGGGGAGACCCAGTACTTC; CDR3: CAISEPGTGLGETQYF
J: TRBJ2-1; size: -; V: TRBV6-6; D: TRBD2; DNA: TGTGCCAGCAGTTCCGGACTAGCGGGAGGGCATGAGCAGTTCTTC; CDR3: CASSSGLAGGHEQFF